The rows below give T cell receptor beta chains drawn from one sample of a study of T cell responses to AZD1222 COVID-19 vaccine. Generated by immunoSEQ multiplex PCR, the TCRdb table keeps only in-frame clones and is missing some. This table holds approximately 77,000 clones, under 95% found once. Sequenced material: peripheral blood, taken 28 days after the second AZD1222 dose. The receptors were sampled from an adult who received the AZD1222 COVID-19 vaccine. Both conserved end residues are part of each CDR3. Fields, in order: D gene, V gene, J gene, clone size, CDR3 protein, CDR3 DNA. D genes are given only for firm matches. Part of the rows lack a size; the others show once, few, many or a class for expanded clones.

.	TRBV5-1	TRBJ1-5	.	CASSPEGLGVSNQPQHF	TGCGCCAGCAGCCCAGAAGGCCTGGGGGTAAGCAATCAGCCCCAGCATTTT
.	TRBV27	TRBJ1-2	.	CASSSAGRNNYGYTF	TGTGCCAGCAGTTCCGCAGGGCGGAATAACTATGGCTACACCTTC
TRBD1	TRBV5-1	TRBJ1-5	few	CASSPSSDRNQPQHF	TGCGCCAGCAGCCCATCGTCGGACAGGAATCAGCCCCAGCATTTT
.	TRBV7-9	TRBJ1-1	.	CASSLQGGTEAFF	TGTGCCAGCAGCTTACAGGGTGGGACTGAAGCTTTCTTT
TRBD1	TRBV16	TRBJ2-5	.	CASSQFLPGQGTFSGETQYF	TGTGCCAGCAGCCAATTTCTACCGGGACAGGGGACTTTTTCCGGAGAGACCCAGTACTTC
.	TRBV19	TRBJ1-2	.	CASSINGLDYGYTF	TGTGCCAGTAGTATAAACGGGTTGGACTATGGCTACACCTTC
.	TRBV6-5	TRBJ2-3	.	CASSYSGPHTDTQYF	TGTGCCAGCAGTTACTCGGGACCTCACACAGATACGCAGTATTTT
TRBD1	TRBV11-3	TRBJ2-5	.	CASSQAGTGVTQYF	TGTGCCAGCAGCCAGGCCGGGACAGGGGTTACCCAGTACTTC
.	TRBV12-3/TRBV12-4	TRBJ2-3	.	CASSPGDTQYF	TGTGCCAGCAGCCCCGGAGATACGCAGTATTTT
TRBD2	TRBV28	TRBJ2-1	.	CASRYNPGLAGVVVFNEQFF	TGTGCCAGCAGATACAACCCGGGACTAGCGGGAGTAGTGGTTTTCAATGAGCAGTTCTTC
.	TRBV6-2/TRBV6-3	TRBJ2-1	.	CASSYLLATMTQFF	TGTGCCAGCAGTTATCTACTCGCTACAATGACGCAGTTCTTC
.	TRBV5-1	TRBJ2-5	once	CASSLGGSQETQYF	TGCGCCAGCAGCCTGGGCGGCAGCCAAGAGACCCAGTACTTC
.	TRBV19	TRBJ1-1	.	CASIGPGDGNTEAFF	TGTGCCAGCATCGGCCCGGGGGACGGCAACACTGAAGCTTTCTTT
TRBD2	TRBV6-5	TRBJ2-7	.	CASSLTTSGSYEQYF	TGTGCCAGCAGTTTGACGACTAGCGGGAGCTACGAGCAGTACTTC
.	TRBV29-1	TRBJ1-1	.	CSVERGWRAEAFF	TGCAGCGTTGAAAGGGGGTGGAGAGCTGAAGCTTTCTTT
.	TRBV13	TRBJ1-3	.	CASSRAVGSSGNTIYF	TGTGCCAGCAGCCGTGCGGTAGGGAGCTCTGGAAACACCATATATTTT
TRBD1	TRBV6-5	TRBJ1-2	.	CASRPRTGYGYTF	TGTGCCAGCAGGCCCCGGACAGGGTACGGCTACACCTTC
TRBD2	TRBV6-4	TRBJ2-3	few	CASSGLAGADTQYF	TGTGCCAGCAGTGGACTAGCGGGAGCAGATACGCAGTATTTT
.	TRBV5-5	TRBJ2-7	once	CASSLRQVYEQYF	TGTGCCAGCAGCTTGAGGCAGGTCTACGAGCAGTACTTC
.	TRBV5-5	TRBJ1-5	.	CASSSRGDSNQPQHF	TGTGCCAGCAGCTCCAGGGGAGATAGCAATCAGCCCCAGCATTTT
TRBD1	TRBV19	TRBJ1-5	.	CASSPWTGGQPQHF	TGTGCCAGTAGTCCCTGGACAGGGGGGCAGCCCCAGCATTTT
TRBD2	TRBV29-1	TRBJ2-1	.	CSVGASGGLSYNEQFF	TGCAGCGTTGGCGCTAGCGGGGGCCTATCCTACAATGAGCAGTTCTTC
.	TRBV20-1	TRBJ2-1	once	CSATYNEQFF	TGCAGTGCTACCTACAATGAGCAGTTCTTC
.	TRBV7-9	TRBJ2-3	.	CASSLLQSTDTQYF	TGTGCCAGCAGCTTACTACAATCCACAGATACGCAGTATTTT
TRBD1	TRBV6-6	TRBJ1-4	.	CASSYWGQGAVKLFF	TGTGCCAGCAGTTACTGGGGACAGGGGGCGGTAAAACTGTTTTTT
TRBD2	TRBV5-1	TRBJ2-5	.	CASRGSGTSGETQYF	TGCGCCAGCAGGGGATCAGGGACTAGCGGGGAGACCCAGTACTTC
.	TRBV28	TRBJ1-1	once	CASSFIGLVEAFF	TGTGCCAGCAGTTTTATAGGGTTGGTTGAAGCTTTCTTT
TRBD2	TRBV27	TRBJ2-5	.	CASSLSGAGGPGETQYF	TGTGCCAGCAGTTTATCCGGAGCGGGAGGGCCGGGGGAGACCCAGTACTTC
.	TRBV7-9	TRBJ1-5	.	CASSPDGYRQPQHF	TGTGCCAGCAGCCCCGACGGTTATCGTCAGCCCCAGCATTTT
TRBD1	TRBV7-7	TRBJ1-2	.	CASSAPRGGANYGYTF	TGTGCCAGCAGCGCACCCAGGGGGGGAGCTAACTATGGCTACACCTTC
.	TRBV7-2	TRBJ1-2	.	CASSTQTESTDGYTF	TGTGCCAGCAGCACCCAGACAGAATCGACGGATGGCTACACCTTC
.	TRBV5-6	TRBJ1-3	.	CASSLVHSGNTIYF	TGTGCCAGCAGCTTGGTGCACTCTGGAAACACCATATATTTT
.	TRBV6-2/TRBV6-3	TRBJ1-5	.	CASSWVSGGNQPQHF	TGTGCCAGCAGTTGGGTCTCCGGAGGCAATCAGCCCCAGCATTTT
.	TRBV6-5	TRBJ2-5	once	CASSPRGETQYF	TGTGCCAGCAGTCCCCGGGGGGAGACCCAGTACTTC
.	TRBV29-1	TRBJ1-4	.	CSLQVAGEKLFF	TGCAGCCTACAGGTGGCGGGTGAAAAACTGTTTTTT
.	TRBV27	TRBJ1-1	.	CASSLVQNTEAFF	TGTGCCAGCAGTTTAGTGCAGAACACTGAAGCTTTCTTT
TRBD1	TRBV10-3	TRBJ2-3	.	CAIMDRGQTDTQYF	TGTGCCATCATGGACAGGGGGCAAACAGATACGCAGTATTTT
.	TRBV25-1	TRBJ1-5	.	CASSDSSGGQPQHF	TGTGCCAGCAGTGACTCCTCCGGGGGTCAGCCCCAGCATTTT
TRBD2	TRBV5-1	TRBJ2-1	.	CASSLYGTSMYEQFF	TGCGCCAGCAGCTTGTACGGGACTAGCATGTATGAGCAGTTCTTC
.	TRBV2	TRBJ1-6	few	CASSRDRGENSPLHF	TGTGCCAGCAGTAGGGATCGGGGGGAGAATTCACCCCTCCACTTT
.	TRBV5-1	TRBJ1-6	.	CASSLDMNSPLHF	TGCGCCAGCAGCTTGGATATGAATTCACCCCTCCACTTT
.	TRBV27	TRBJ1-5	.	CASSPSDGSNQPQHF	TGTGCCAGCAGTCCAAGCGACGGCTCCAATCAGCCCCAGCATTTT
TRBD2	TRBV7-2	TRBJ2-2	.	CASSSPPPAGGRTGELFF	TGTGCCAGCAGCTCACCCCCCCCAGCGGGAGGGAGGACCGGGGAGCTGTTTTTT
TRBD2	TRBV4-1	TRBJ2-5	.	CASSAPTAGVEFETQYF	TGCGCCAGCAGCGCCCCGACCGCGGGAGTTGAATTCGAGACCCAGTACTTC
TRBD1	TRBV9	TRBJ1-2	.	CASSVGGQGENYGYTF	TGTGCCAGCAGCGTAGGGGGACAGGGGGAAAACTATGGCTACACCTTC
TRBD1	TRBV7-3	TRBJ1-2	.	CASSLAGGQGTYGYTF	TGTGCCAGCAGTCTCGCCGGGGGACAGGGAACCTATGGCTACACCTTC
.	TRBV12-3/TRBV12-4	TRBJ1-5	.	CASKRGGIQPQHF	TGTGCCAGCAAAAGGGGGGGGATCCAGCCCCAGCATTTT
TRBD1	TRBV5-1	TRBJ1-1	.	CASSVTTGGTEAFF	TGCGCCAGCAGCGTAACAACAGGGGGCACAGAAGCTTTCTTT